A selection of T cell receptor beta chains follows, all from one sample in a study of T cell responses to AZD1222 COVID-19 vaccine. Assay: immunoSEQ multiplex PCR; the TCRdb copy retains only in-frame clones and omits some. The sample includes tens of thousands of clones, nearly 85% of them seen just once. Sequences were derived from peripheral blood, sampled on day 0 of AZD1222 vaccination. The source of these receptors is an adult in good health. CDR3s include the opening cysteine and the closing phenylalanine or tryptophan. D genes are given only for firm matches. The size field is filled for only some rows; it gives once, few, many or a size class.

len | j_gene | v_gene | d_gene | abundance | CDR3nt | CDR3aa
14 | TRBJ1-3 | TRBV19 | TRBD1 | . | TGTGCCAGTAGGAGGGGGCCCTCTGGAAACACCATATATTTT | CASRRGPSGNTIYF
15 | TRBJ1-1 | TRBV6-5 | TRBD1 | . | TGTGCCAGCAGATTAAACAGGGGAAGGGACACTGAAGCTTTCTTT | CASRLNRGRDTEAFF
16 | TRBJ1-5 | TRBV10-3 | . | . | TGTGCCATCAGTGAGGTAGGGTTTTTCGGCAATCAGCCCCAGCATTTT | CAISEVGFFGNQPQHF
14 | TRBJ2-1 | TRBV4-2 | . | . | TGTGCCAGCAGCCAAGATCTGGTGGGGAATGAGCAGTTCTTC | CASSQDLVGNEQFF
13 | TRBJ2-2 | TRBV12-3/TRBV12-4 | . | . | TGTGCCAGCAGTTTTATCGGGACCGGGGAGCTGTTTTTT | CASSFIGTGELFF
15 | TRBJ2-5 | TRBV12-5 | . | . | TGTGCTAGTCTCCCCCGGACAGAGGTCGGGGAGACCCAGTACTTC | CASLPRTEVGETQYF
15 | TRBJ2-2 | TRBV5-4 | TRBD1 | . | TGTGCCAGCAGTTTTTGGACAGGGGGCACCGGGGAGCTGTTTTTT | CASSFWTGGTGELFF
14 | TRBJ2-3 | TRBV3-1/TRBV3-2 | . | once | TGTGCCAGCAGCCAAGCCGCTAGCTGGGATACGCAGTATTTT | CASSQAASWDTQYF
16 | TRBJ1-4 | TRBV27 | TRBD1 | once | TGTGCCAGCAGTCGAACCGGGACAGGGATTTACGAAAAACTGTTTTTT | CASSRTGTGIYEKLFF
15 | TRBJ1-4 | TRBV7-8 | . | . | TGTGCCAGCAGGGTAGGGGCAGCAACTAATGAAAAACTGTTTTTT | CASRVGAATNEKLFF
15 | TRBJ2-7 | TRBV9 | TRBD2 | . | TGTGCCAGCAGCGGAGGAGCGGGAGGTGGGGACGAGCAGTACTTC | CASSGGAGGGDEQYF
16 | TRBJ2-2 | TRBV19 | . | . | TGTGCCAGTAGTATTTTTACCGGAAAGAACACCGGGGAGCTGTTTTTT | CASSIFTGKNTGELFF
13 | TRBJ2-7 | TRBV29-1 | TRBD2 | . | TGCAGCGTTGGTAGCGGGAGTGGCTCTGAGCAGTACTTC | CSVGSGSGSEQYF
16 | TRBJ1-5 | TRBV9 | . | . | TGTGCCAGCAGCGCCGGGGGGCCCTCTAGCAATCAGCCCCAGCATTTT | CASSAGGPSSNQPQHF
14 | TRBJ1-1 | TRBV5-1 | TRBD1 | . | TGCGCCAGCAGCGACAGGGGTATTGGGACTGAAGCTTTCTTT | CASSDRGIGTEAFF
13 | TRBJ2-3 | TRBV4-3 | . | . | TGCGCCAGCAGCCAAGTGCTGGAGGATACGCAGTATTTT | CASSQVLEDTQYF
15 | TRBJ2-6 | TRBV7-2 | . | . | TGTGCCAGCAGCCCCTGGGGCTCTGGGGCCAACGTCCTGACTTTC | CASSPWGSGANVLTF
13 | TRBJ2-7 | TRBV12-3/TRBV12-4 | . | . | TGTGCCAGCAGCCGTTCGCGGTCCTACGAGCAGTACTTC | CASSRSRSYEQYF
14 | TRBJ1-2 | TRBV6-1 | . | . | TGTGCCAGCAGTGAACCAGACAGATACTATGGCTACACCTTC | CASSEPDRYYGYTF
16 | TRBJ1-5 | TRBV28 | . | few | TGTGCCAGCAACAAAGGGGGATGGCAAGGGAATCAGCCCCAGCATTTT | CASNKGGWQGNQPQHF
17 | TRBJ1-6 | TRBV10-1 | TRBD1 | . | TGCGCCAGCAGTTCCCGACAGGGGAAGCCCTATAATTCACCCCTCCACTTT | CASSSRQGKPYNSPLHF
15 | TRBJ2-1 | TRBV5-4 | TRBD1 | . | TGTGCCAGCAGCTTGTGGACAGGGGGTGGCGATGAGCAGTTCTTC | CASSLWTGGGDEQFF
15 | TRBJ1-6 | TRBV4-1 | TRBD1 | . | TGCGCCAGCAGCCTCCGCGACAGGGATAATTCACCCCTCCACTTT | CASSLRDRDNSPLHF
13 | TRBJ1-2 | TRBV12-3/TRBV12-4 | TRBD1 | . | TGTGCCAGCATCCCGGGACAGGGTTATGGCTACACCTTC | CASIPGQGYGYTF
15 | TRBJ2-7 | TRBV7-2 | . | . | TGTGCCAGCAGCTTAAATCGGGGGAGCTCCTACGAGCAGTACTTC | CASSLNRGSSYEQYF
13 | TRBJ1-6 | TRBV7-8 | . | . | TGTGCCAGCAGCTTCGAGTTATCTTCACCCCTCCACTTT | CASSFELSSPLHF
14 | TRBJ1-1 | TRBV6-2/TRBV6-3 | . | . | TGTGCCAGCAGTTACAACAGTGCTACGACTGAAGCTTTCTTT | CASSYNSATTEAFF
15 | TRBJ1-4 | TRBV6-5 | . | . | TGTGCCAGCAGGAACTACAAATCAACTAATGAAAAACTGTTTTTT | CASRNYKSTNEKLFF
14 | TRBJ2-7 | TRBV28 | . | once | TGTGCCAGCAGTTTACGGCTAATAGGGGTCGAGCAGTACTTC | CASSLRLIGVEQYF
17 | TRBJ2-7 | TRBV9 | TRBD1 | . | TGTGCCAGCAGCCTCCGGGACAGGGCGGTTCCGCCCCACGAGCAGTACTTC | CASSLRDRAVPPHEQYF
20 | TRBJ2-6 | TRBV28 | TRBD2 | . | TGTGCCACTGAAGGGTCGGCTAGCGGGAGTCGAAGCTCTGGGGCCAACGTCCTGACTTTC | CATEGSASGSRSSGANVLTF
15 | TRBJ2-7 | TRBV28 | . | . | TGTGCCAGCAGTTTTTTAGGGACAACTACCTACGAGCAGTACTTC | CASSFLGTTTYEQYF
17 | TRBJ1-3 | TRBV3-1/TRBV3-2 | TRBD1 | . | TGTGCCAGCAGCCCCAGTTCGGCAGGGGGTTCTGGAAACACCATATATTTT | CASSPSSAGGSGNTIYF
14 | TRBJ2-5 | TRBV28 | . | . | TGTGCCAGCAGTAGCTACCGGGACCTGGGGACCCAGTACTTC | CASSSYRDLGTQYF
11 | TRBJ1-1 | TRBV2 | . | . | TGTGCCAGCAGGTCGGAAGTTAGGGCTTTCTTT | CASRSEVRAFF
14 | TRBJ1-4 | TRBV2 | . | . | TGTGCCAGCAGTGACGCAGGGATCGGGGAAAAACTGTTTTTT | CASSDAGIGEKLFF
16 | TRBJ1-2 | TRBV9 | TRBD1 | . | TGTGCCAGCAGCGTGCGATCCGGGACAGGGAGTAATGGCTACACCTTC | CASSVRSGTGSNGYTF
18 | TRBJ2-2 | TRBV27 | TRBD2 | . | TGTGCCAGCAGTTCCATATACCTTGGACTAGCGGGTACCGGGGAGCTGTTTTTT | CASSSIYLGLAGTGELFF
16 | TRBJ1-3 | TRBV2 | . | . | TGTGCCAGCAGCTCGAGCAGGGGAAGCTCTGGAAACACCATATATTTT | CASSSSRGSSGNTIYF
14 | TRBJ1-2 | TRBV2 | TRBD1 | . | TGTGCCAGCAGTGGTGGGACAGCCATCACCGGCTACACCTTC | CASSGGTAITGYTF
13 | TRBJ2-1 | TRBV7-9 | TRBD1 | few | TGTGCCAGCAGCCCCAGGGGGCCTGAGGAGCAGTTCTTC | CASSPRGPEEQFF
12 | TRBJ2-1 | TRBV6-5 | . | medium-sized | TGTGCCAGCAGTACGGGGCCTGGAGGGCGGTTCTTC | CASSTGPGGRFF
13 | TRBJ1-2 | TRBV27 | . | once | TGTGCCAGCAGTTTTGACAGTAACTATGGCTACACCTTC | CASSFDSNYGYTF
13 | TRBJ1-1 | TRBV12-3/TRBV12-4 | . | . | TGTGCCAGCAGTTTACCTCGGAACACTGAAGCTTTCTTT | CASSLPRNTEAFF
15 | TRBJ1-2 | TRBV25-1 | . | . | TGTGCCAGCAGTGAATCGGGGGCCCGCGTCATGGGCTACACCTTC | CASSESGARVMGYTF